This entry concerns a single T cell receptor beta chain. Its specific antigen is unknown. No base qualities exist here, and no much larger clone lies one base off it. The data stem from a study of cytomegalovirus exposure and HLA in healthy donors (TCRdb year 2017). At the level of the whole study: According to an earlier analysis of several hundred of the donors, some 170 million T cells yielded 117 million unique TCR beta sequences and about 300 Gb of sequence data. Approximately 330 gigabases of sequencing data and 75 million to 85 million unique TCR sequences made up an early release that covered some 640 HLA-typed donors. Of the approximately 400 genotyped donors, 80% to 90% were placed in the genetic ancestry cluster associated with self-reported Caucasian donors. The study aimed to test whether cataloging public T cell receptors could reveal signatures of past pathogen exposure. The study profiled the T cell repertoires of 500 to 800 subjects by immunosequencing and related them to cytomegalovirus serostatus. Along with the roughly 670-subject first cohort, a separate validation cohort of around 110 different subjects was used. To predict cytomegalovirus infection status, the study brought together high-throughput TCR immunosequencing, statistical association of individual TCRs with disease status, and machine learning. In a later analysis, previously published TCR beta repertoires from 550 to 750 donors were re-analyzed and high-resolution HLA genotyping was added so that TCR occurrence patterns could be studied. The later analysis used no new phenotypic data to find candidate immune exposures, relying instead on TCR beta sequences and their occurrence across donors. An earlier analysis of nearly 600 of the donors applied high-throughput TCR beta sequencing to assess whether each TCR beta V gene segment acted as functional or pseudogenic. Alongside the repertoire data, information on donor age, sex, ethnicity and CMV serostatus was compiled. A later genetic analysis used genome-wide SNP genotypes for about three fifths of the 666 donors, treating that subset as a discovery cohort. All discovery cohort repertoires had been generated on a single sequencing platform. Class I and class II HLA loci were covered by the typing at four-digit resolution. The number of typed donors differed by locus: about 629-640 for A, B, C, DRB1 and DQB1; 500 to 550 for DQA1; 606 for DPA1; and about 450 for DPB1. Because of strong linkage in the cohort, five DR-DQ haplotypes were treated as single units for association and clustering. Across approximately 400 genotyped donors of the cohort, an average of about 200,000 unique TCR beta nucleotide sequences per donor were sequenced, and around 20% of those sequences were non-productive. Overall study outcomes, separate from this receptor: The study gave a list of about 170 TCR beta chains associated with cytomegalovirus. Cytomegalovirus status was reported to be diagnosed by the classifier with high specificity and sensitivity in both the original and validation cohorts. In an earlier analysis of about 600 of the donors, most TCR beta V segments appeared in productive rearrangements about 90% or about 30% of the time, broadly matching IMGT annotations. When HLA alleles, especially DR and DQ, strongly co-occurred, TCR associations were difficult to assign to individual alleles. The earlier analysis of 587 of the donors excluded seventeen rarely observed V segments, including chromosome 9 orphons, because counts were too low. The authors suggested that the approach could potentially be generalized to other disease states and immunological phenotypes. Most CMV-associated TCR beta chains appeared to be HLA-restricted in a later analysis, and the HLA associations seemed to be driven largely by CMV exposure. A later analysis found that HLA-associated TCR beta chains were more clonally expanded and had lower generation probabilities than equally common non-associated chains. A further reported finding was that TCR beta sequences accurately predicted the HLA-A and HLA-B alleles for most subjects in the first cohort. HLA typing was unavailable for some donors at each locus, so association tests used only the typed subset. Correlated functional status among segregating V segments might reflect linkage disequilibrium, but an unknown experimental factor could not be ruled out. A cluster of highly shared sequence variants was judged likely to be a technical artifact of the sequencing pipeline. A later analysis associated 16,951 TCR beta sequences with specific HLA alleles at a false discovery rate of 0.05. A later genetic analysis reported fewer N-insertions in productive TCRs among donors in an Asian-associated ancestry cluster than the 666-donor mean. Some IMGT-functional V segments, including TRBV6-2 and TRBV6-3, could not be told apart with the 87-base-pair reads, so those segments were excluded. A later analysis reported that several top co-occurrence clusters appeared linked to parvovirus B19, influenza, CMV and Epstein-Barr virus. According to a later analysis, TCR association rates differed among HLA loci, with DRB1 alleles showing the most associated TCRs and HLA-C alleles showing the fewest. In vitro tests confirmed that a few of the cytomegalovirus-associated TCR beta chains recognize cytomegalovirus antigens. CMV serostatus was the only immune exposure information available for the cohort. While some public TCRs were present in many individuals, most TCR sequences turned up only very rarely across donors. This cohort had only TCR beta chains sequenced, and the lack of alpha or paired-chain data limited which features could be detected. In a later genetic analysis, a missense DCLRE1C variant was associated with V-gene and J-gene trimming of TCR beta chains, and the association was replicated in an independent cohort. Roughly uniform sequencing depth across donors was assumed in presence/absence analyses, although this assumption may not hold.

Libraries were prepared through the immunoSEQ multiplex PCR assay. For the multiplex PCR, a mixture combining 60 forward primers for TCR Vbeta segments and 13 reverse primers for TCR Jbeta segments was used. A multiplex PCR assay on genomic DNA amplified the CDR3 region of rearranged TCR beta genes. Amplified TCR beta libraries were sequenced as 87-base-pair reads on the Illumina HiSeq System. The published analysis was carried out like this. A later analysis counted tens of millions of unique TCR beta chains across the 666 repertoires, and some 11 million of these chains were shared by at least two donors. Raw reads were error-corrected and collapsed into unique sequences with a nearest-neighbor algorithm that merged closely related sequences to remove PCR and sequencing errors. CDR3 sequences were aligned to IMGT reference sequences to assign V, D and J gene segments. For a sequence to be retained, a match of at least six nucleotides was required to both a V gene segment and a J gene segment. Rearrangements were called productive when the CDR3 lacked stop codons and stayed in frame with V and J; all others were non-productive. Following IMGT convention, CDR3 was defined as the stretch from the second conserved V-encoded cysteine up to the conserved J-encoded phenylalanine. Sequences without an unambiguous match to a single V gene segment were excluded from the earlier analysis of over 500 of the donors. In an earlier analysis of approximately 590 of the donors, a V segment was called functional when productive rearrangements were above 56.7%, and segregating when the standard deviation between donors exceeded 5%. A statistical classification framework was built for diagnosing cytomegalovirus status from the catalog of TCR beta chain sequences. In a later analysis, TCR nucleotide sequences were compared against IMGT/GENE-DB human TR gene sequences so that V and J genes could be assigned. A later analysis assigned CDR3 sequences and most-parsimonious VDJ recombination scenarios with the TCRdist pipeline. A later analysis defined each TCR beta chain by its CDR3 amino acid sequence plus V-gene family, and excluded reads lacking a unique V-gene family. A later analysis removed 592 highly shared, low-generation-probability nucleotide sequences to deal with suspected cross-contamination and a sequencing artifact. In a later analysis, a clonal expansion index was calculated for each public chain from normalized within-repertoire ranks of inferred template counts. In a later analysis, generation probabilities were computed with a VDJ recombination model fitted to out-of-frame rearrangements, and the resulting probabilities were checked against IGoR. Hypergeometric tests were used in a later analysis to score TCR-TCR, TCR-HLA and TCR-CMV co-occurrence, with a repertoire-size bias correction applied to the TCR pairs. To estimate false discovery rates, a later analysis permuted the HLA or CMV assignments 20 times. In a later analysis, co-occurring TCRs were grouped with DBSCAN, and TCRdist sequence similarity was added when clustering was performed within HLA-allele-positive subsets. For co-occurrence clustering, repertoires with fewer than 30,000 or more than 120,000 public chains were excluded, along with roughly 5 repertoires with anomalous nucleotide sharing. TCRdb re-hosts the immuneACCESS table, in-frame sequences only. Its copies lack some clones; in the studies checked, an unresolved V gene accounts for under half of them, and the cause for the rest is not known. V and J calls plus clone size are reproduced from that table; the DNA served to infer D and trimming. The sample table shows some 150,000 clones, and around 81% are seen once. Approximately 2.8% of the sample rests with the top ten.

Reading the germline V gene (reference sequence) gives CDR1 MNHEY and CDR2 SMNVEV. From cysteine to phenylalanine, the CDR3 is 17 amino acids long. CDR3 DNA is the only sequence kept; it has 51 bases, read in frame from the first base. The trim is 4 bases for V and 11 bases for J, with a gap of 28 bases between the germline ends. The cohort was made up of around 720 healthy bone marrow donors. At the time of sampling, all cohort members were nominally healthy, though unrecorded immune exposures were likely present. The donor was CMV seronegative and belonged to the group of 380 or so seronegative cohort members. Every donor gave a peripheral blood sample, and the peripheral blood mononuclear cells from that sample were used for TCR beta sequencing. Genomic DNA extraction from the blood cell samples was performed with the Qiagen DNeasy Blood Extraction Kit.

Material for sequencing was PBMCs. The rearranged segments are TRBV27 and TRBJ2-3; matching of 6 bases hints at TRBD2 as the D gene. The clonotype comes from a male donor in good health and CMV-seronegative. The CDR3 loop reads CASSSISGLLLGVKQYF. The nucleotides are TGTGCCAGCAGTTCAATCTCGGGACTCCTCTTAGGGGTAAAGCAGTATTTT.